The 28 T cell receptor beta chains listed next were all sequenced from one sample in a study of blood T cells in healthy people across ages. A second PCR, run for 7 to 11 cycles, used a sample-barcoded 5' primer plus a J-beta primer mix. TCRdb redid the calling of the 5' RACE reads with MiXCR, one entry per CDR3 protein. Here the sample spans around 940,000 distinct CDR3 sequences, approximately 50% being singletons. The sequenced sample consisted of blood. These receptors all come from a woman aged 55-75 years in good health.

CDR3 sequence: CATKKGGDYEQYF. In DNA, the CDR3 is TGTGCCACTAAAAAAGGGGGGGACTACGAGCAGTACTTC. The chain joins TRBV2 to TRBJ2-7; D perhaps matches TRBD2 (7 bases). CDR3 size: 13 residues. The V and J ends lost 10 bases and 3 bases respectively, with 16 bases between them. Germline V gene data show CDR1 as SNHLY and CDR2 as FYNNEI.

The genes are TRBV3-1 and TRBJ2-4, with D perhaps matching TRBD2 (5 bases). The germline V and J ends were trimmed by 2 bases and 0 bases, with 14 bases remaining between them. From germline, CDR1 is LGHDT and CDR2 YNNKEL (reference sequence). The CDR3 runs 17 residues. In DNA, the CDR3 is TGTGCCAGCAGCCAAATGTACATGGGGAGAGCCAAAAACATTCAGTACTTC. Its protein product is CASSQMYMGRAKNIQYF.

The DNA for the CDR3 is TGTGCCAGCAGTAGTATAGGGATAGCCCAAGAGACCCAGTACTTC. The encoded protein is CASSSIGIAQETQYF. V gene TRBV27 combines with J gene TRBJ2-5; no firm D call. Between the trimmed V and J ends, which lost 5 bases and 1 base, there was a span of 14 bases. There are 15 residues in the CDR3. The germline V gene has CDR1 MNHEY and CDR2 SMNVEV (reference sequence).

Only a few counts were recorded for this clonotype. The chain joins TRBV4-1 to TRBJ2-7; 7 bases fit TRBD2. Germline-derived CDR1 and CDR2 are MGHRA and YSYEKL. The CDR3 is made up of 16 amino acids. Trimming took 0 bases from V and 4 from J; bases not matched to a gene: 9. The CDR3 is CASSQDSWEGAYEQYF. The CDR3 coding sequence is TGCGCCAGCAGCCAAGATTCGTGGGAGGGTGCTTACGAGCAGTACTTC.

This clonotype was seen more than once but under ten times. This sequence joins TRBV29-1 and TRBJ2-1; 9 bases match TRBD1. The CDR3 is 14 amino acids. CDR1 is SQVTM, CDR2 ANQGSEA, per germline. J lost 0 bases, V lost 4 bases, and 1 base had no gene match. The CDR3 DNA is TGCAGCGTTGTGGGACAGGGCTCCTACAATGAGCAGTTCTTC. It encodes CSVVGQGSYNEQFF.

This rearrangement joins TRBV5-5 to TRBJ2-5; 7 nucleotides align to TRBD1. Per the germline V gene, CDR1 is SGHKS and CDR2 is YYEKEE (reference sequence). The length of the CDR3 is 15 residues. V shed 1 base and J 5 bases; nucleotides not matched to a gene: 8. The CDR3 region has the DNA TGTGCCAGCAGCTTGATTCAGGGGGTGGTCGAGACCCAGTACTTC. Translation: CASSLIQGVVETQYF. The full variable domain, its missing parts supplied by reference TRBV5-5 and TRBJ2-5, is DAGVTQSPTHLIKTRGQQVTLRCSPISGHKSVSWYQQVLGQGPQFIFQYYEKEERGRGNFPDRFSARQFPNYSSELNVNALLLGDSALYLCASSLIQGVVETQYFGPGTRLLVL.

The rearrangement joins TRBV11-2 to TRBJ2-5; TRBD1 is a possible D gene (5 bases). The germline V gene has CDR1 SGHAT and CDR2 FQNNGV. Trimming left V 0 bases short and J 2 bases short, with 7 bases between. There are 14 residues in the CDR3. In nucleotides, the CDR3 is TGTGCCAGCAGCTTAGATACAGGTCAAGAGACCCAGTACTTC. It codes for CASSLDTGQETQYF.

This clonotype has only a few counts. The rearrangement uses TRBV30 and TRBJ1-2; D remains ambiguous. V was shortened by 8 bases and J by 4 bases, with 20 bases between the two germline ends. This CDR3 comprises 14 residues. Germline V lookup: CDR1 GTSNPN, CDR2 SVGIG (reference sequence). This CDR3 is CANAAEGQFYGYTF. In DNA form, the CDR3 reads TGTGCCAACGCTGCGGAGGGTCAATTCTATGGCTACACCTTC.

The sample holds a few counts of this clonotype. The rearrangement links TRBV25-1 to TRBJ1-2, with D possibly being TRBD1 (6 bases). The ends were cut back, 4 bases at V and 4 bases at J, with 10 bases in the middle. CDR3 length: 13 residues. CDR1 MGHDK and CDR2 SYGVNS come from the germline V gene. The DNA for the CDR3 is TGTGCCAGCAGTGGAGTCAGGGGCTATGGCTACACCTTC. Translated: CASSGVRGYGYTF.

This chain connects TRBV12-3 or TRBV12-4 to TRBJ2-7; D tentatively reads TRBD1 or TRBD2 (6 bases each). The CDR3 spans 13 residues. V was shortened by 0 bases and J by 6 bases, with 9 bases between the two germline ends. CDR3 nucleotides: TGTGCCAGCAGTTTAGCACAGGGAGGCGAGCAGTACTTC. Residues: CASSLAQGGEQYF.

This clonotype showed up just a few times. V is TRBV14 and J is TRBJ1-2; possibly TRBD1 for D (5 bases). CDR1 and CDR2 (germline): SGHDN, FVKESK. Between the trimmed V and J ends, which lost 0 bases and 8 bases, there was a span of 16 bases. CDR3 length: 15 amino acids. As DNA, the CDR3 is TGTGCCAGCAGCCAAGATCGTTATGGGGCGCAGGGCTACACCTTC. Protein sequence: CASSQDRYGAQGYTF.

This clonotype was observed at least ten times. The DNA for the CDR3 is TGTGCCAGCAGCTTAGCGGGACTAGCGGGATCTGTCGGGGAGACCCAGTACTTC. Protein sequence: CASSLAGLAGSVGETQYF. The gene calls are TRBV7-2 and TRBJ2-5; 13 bases match TRBD2. Germline CDR1 and CDR2: SGHTA and FQGNSA. CDR3 length: 18 residues. The J segment lost 5 bases and the V segment lost 0 bases, leaving 9 bases of the junction unmatched.

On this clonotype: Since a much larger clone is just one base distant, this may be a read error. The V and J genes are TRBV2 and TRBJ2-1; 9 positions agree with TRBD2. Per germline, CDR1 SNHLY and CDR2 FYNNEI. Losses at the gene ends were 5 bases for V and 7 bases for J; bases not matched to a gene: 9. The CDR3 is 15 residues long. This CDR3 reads CASSPGLATKNEQFF. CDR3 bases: TGTGCCAGCAGTCCGGGACTAGCAACTAAGAATGAGCAGTTCTTC.

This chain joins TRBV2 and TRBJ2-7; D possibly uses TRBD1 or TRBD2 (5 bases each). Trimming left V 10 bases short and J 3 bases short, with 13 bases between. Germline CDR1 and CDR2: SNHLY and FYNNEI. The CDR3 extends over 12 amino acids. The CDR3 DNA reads TGTGCCACCGGGAACAGGTACTACGAGCAGTACTTC. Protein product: CATGNRYYEQYF.

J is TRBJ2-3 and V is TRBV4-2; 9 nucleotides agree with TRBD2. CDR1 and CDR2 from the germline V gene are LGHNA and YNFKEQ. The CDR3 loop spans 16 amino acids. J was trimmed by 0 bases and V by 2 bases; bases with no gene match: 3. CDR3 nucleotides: TGTGCCAGCAGCCAAACGACTAGCGGTAGCACAGATACGCAGTATTTT. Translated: CASSQTTSGSTDTQYF.

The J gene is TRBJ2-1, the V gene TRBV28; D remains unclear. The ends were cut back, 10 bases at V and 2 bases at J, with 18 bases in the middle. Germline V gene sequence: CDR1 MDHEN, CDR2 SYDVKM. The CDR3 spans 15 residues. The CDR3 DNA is TGTGCCACCACCGTGAGCGAAACCCCCTACAATGAGCAGTTCTTC. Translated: CATTVSETPYNEQFF. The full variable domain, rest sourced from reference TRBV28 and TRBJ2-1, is DVKVTQSSRYLVKRTGEKVFLECVQDMDHENMFWYRQDPGLGLRLIYFSYDVKMKEKGDIPEGYSVSREKKERFSLILESASTNQTSMYLCATTVSETPYNEQFFGPGTRLTVL.

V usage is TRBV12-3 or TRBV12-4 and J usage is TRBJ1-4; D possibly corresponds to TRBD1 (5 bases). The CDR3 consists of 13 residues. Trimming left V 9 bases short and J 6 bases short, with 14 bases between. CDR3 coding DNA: TGTGCCAGAAAGCGACGGGGGGATGAAAAACTGTTTTTT. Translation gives CARKRRGDEKLFF.

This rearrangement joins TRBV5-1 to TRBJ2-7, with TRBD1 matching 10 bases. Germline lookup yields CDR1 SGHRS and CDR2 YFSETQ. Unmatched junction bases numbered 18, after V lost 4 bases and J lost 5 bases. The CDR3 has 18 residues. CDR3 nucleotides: TGCGCCAGCAGCAGGGGAAAAACGAACCGGGACAGGGGACACGAGCAGTACTTC. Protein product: CASSRGKTNRDRGHEQYF.

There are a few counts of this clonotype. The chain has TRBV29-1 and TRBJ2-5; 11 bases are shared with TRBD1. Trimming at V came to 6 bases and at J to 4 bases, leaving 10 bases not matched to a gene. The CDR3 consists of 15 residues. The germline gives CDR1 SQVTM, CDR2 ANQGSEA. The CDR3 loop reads CSVSSLGQGGETQYF. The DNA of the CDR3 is TGCAGCGTCTCTTCGCTGGGACAGGGGGGAGAGACCCAGTACTTC.

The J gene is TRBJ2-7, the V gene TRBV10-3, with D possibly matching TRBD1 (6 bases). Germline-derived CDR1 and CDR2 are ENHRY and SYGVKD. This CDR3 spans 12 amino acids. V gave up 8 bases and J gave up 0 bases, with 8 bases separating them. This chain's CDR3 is CAIGQTSYEQYF. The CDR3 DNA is TGTGCCATCGGACAGACCTCCTACGAGCAGTACTTC.

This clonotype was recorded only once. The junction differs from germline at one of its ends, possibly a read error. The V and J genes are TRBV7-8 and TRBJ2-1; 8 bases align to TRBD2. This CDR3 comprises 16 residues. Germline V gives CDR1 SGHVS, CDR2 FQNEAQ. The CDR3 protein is CACSYPTGGPYNEQFF. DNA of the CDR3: TGTGCCTGCAGCTACCCTACGGGAGGGCCCTACAATGAGCAGTTCTTC.

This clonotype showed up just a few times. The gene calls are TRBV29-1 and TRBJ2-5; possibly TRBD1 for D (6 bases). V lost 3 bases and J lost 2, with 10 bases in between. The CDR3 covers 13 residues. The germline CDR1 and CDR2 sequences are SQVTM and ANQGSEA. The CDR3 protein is CSVEGAWQETQYF. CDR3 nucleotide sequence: TGCAGCGTTGAGGGGGCATGGCAAGAGACCCAGTACTTC.

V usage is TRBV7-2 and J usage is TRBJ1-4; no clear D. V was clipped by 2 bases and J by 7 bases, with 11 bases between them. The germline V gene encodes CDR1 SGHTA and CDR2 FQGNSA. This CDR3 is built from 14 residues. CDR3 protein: CASSLSRLSEKLFF. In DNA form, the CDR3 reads TGTGCCAGCAGCTTAAGCAGGCTCTCTGAAAAACTGTTTTTT. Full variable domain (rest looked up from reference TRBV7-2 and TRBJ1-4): GAGVSQSPSNKVTEKGKDVELRCDPISGHTALYWYRQSLGQGLEFLIYFQGNSAPDKSGLPSDRFSAERTGGSVSTLTIQRTQQEDSAVYLCASSLSRLSEKLFFGSGTQLSVL.

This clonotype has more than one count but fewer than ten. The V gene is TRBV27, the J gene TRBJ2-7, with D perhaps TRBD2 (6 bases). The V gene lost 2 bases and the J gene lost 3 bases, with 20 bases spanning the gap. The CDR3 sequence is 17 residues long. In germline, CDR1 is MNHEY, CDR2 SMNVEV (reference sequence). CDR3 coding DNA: TGTGCCAGCAGTTTACGTATCGCCCACTCGGGAGACTACGAGCAGTACTTC. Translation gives CASSLRIAHSGDYEQYF.

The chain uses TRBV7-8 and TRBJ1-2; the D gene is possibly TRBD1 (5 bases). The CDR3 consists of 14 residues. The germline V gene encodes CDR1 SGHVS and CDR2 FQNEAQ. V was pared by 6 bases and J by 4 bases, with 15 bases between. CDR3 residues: CASSKWGGSYGYTF. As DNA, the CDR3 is TGTGCCAGCAGTAAATGGGGGGGGTCCTATGGCTACACCTTC. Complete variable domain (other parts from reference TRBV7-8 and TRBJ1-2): GAGVSQSPRYKVAKRGQDVALRCDPISGHVSLFWYQQALGQGPEFLTYFQNEAQLDKSGLPSDRFFAERPEGSVSTLKIQRTQQEDSAVYLCASSKWGGSYGYTFGSGTRLTVV.

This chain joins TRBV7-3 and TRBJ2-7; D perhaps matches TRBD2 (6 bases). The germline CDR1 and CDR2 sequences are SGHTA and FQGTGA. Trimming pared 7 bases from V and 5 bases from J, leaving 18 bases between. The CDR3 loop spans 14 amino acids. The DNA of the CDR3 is TGTGCCAGCAACCTCCGGGACTCCTCGGACGAGCAGTACTTC. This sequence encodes CASNLRDSSDEQYF.

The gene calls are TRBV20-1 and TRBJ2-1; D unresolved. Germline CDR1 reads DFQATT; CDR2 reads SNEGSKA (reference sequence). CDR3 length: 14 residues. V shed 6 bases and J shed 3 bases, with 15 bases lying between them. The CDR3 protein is CSAPLAWDYNEQFF. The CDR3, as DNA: TGCAGTGCGCCACTGGCGTGGGACTACAATGAGCAGTTCTTC.

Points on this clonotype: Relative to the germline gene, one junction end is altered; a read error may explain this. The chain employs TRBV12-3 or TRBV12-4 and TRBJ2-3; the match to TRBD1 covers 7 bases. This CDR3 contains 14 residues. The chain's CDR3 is CASSFWQGDGTLYF. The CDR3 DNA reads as TGTGCCAGCAGTTTCTGGCAGGGGGACGGGACGCTGTATTTT.